The 32 T cell receptor beta chains below come from one sample, sequenced in a study of cytomegalovirus exposure and HLA in healthy donors. This PCR relied on a set of 60 Vbeta primers and 13 Jbeta primers. Sequencing was performed with immunoSEQ multiplex PCR; in TCRdb, only in-frame clones are kept and a portion is missing. The repertoire holds some 190,000 clones, with about four fifths as singletons. The sample taken for sequencing was PBMCs. All receptors come from a man younger than 30 in good health and CMV-seronegative.

The rearrangement uses TRBV14 and TRBJ1-1; D perhaps matches TRBD1 (5 bases). V shed 2 bases and J shed 4 bases, with 14 bases lying between them. This CDR3 is 15 amino acids long. Germline CDR1 and CDR2: SGHDN and FVKESK. CDR3 sequence (DNA): TGTGCCAGCAGCCAATACGAGACAGTAGTCACTGAAGCTTTCTTT. Residues: CASSQYETVVTEAFF.

The chain combines TRBV7-8 with TRBJ1-2, with TRBD1 identical over 7 bases. The CDR3 extends over 15 amino acids. In germline, CDR1 is SGHVS, CDR2 FQNEAQ. Trimming removed 5 bases from V and 7 bases from J; junction bases left unmatched: 13. The CDR3 loop is CASSPHGRTGGGYTF. In DNA form, the CDR3 reads TGTGCCAGCAGCCCCCATGGGCGGACAGGAGGTGGCTACACCTTC.

The chain joins TRBV28 to TRBJ2-5; D possibly corresponds to TRBD1 (6 bases). Per the germline V gene, CDR1 is MDHEN and CDR2 is SYDVKM. V shed 5 bases and J shed 1 base, with 14 bases lying between them. The CDR3 is made up of 15 amino acids. This CDR3 reads CASSAGTMIQETQYF. DNA for the CDR3: TGTGCCAGCAGTGCCGGGACAATGATCCAAGAGACCCAGTACTTC.

The genes are TRBV6-6 and TRBJ1-1; D may be TRBD1 (6 bases). The germline V and J ends were trimmed by 4 bases and 2 bases, with 11 bases remaining between them. Germline values: CDR1 MNHNY, CDR2 SVGAGI (reference sequence). This CDR3 has 14 amino acids. The CDR3 nucleotides are TGTGCCAGCAGTTCACAGGGACTAAACACTGAAGCTTTCTTT. Encoded protein: CASSSQGLNTEAFF.

This clone is a singleton in its sample. The J gene is TRBJ2-1, the V gene TRBV6-1; 12 positions agree with TRBD2. Per the germline V gene, CDR1 is MNHNS and CDR2 is SASEGT. The CDR3 consists of 17 residues. The junction had 5 bases not matched to a gene; V was cut back by 4 bases and J by 1 base. In nucleotides, the CDR3 is TGTGCCAGCAGTGCGACTAGCGGGGGCTTTTCCTACAATGAGCAGTTCTTC. It encodes CASSATSGGFSYNEQFF.

V usage is TRBV2 and J usage is TRBJ1-5, with unresolved D. The germline gives CDR1 SNHLY, CDR2 FYNNEI. The CDR3 runs 15 residues. The V gene lost 6 bases and the J gene lost 0 bases, with 12 bases spanning the gap. The CDR3 nucleotides are TGTGCCAGCAGCCCGGCGGGTGGTAGCAATCAGCCCCAGCATTTT. Translated, it gives CASSPAGGSNQPQHF.

This clone was found once. The CDR3 DNA reads as TGCAGCGTCGCAGGGAATCGGGATCAGCCCCAGCATTTT. It yields the protein CSVAGNRDQPQHF. This chain joins TRBV29-1 and TRBJ1-5, with a tentative D call TRBD1 (5 bases). The germline CDR1 and CDR2 sequences are SQVTM and ANQGSEA. The V end was cut by 6 bases, the J end by 5 bases, with 14 bases between. This CDR3 is built from 13 residues. The variable domain in full, completed from reference TRBV29-1 and TRBJ1-5, reads SAVISQKPSRDICQRGTSLTIQCQVDSQVTMMFWYRQQPGQSLTLIATANQGSEATYESGFVIDKFPISRPNLTFSTLTVSNMSPEDSSIYLCSVAGNRDQPQHFGDGTRLSIL.

There are a few counts of this clone. This chain's CDR3 is CASSSPVAGDYGYTF. CDR3 sequence (DNA): TGTGCCAGCAGCTCTCCCGTCGCGGGGGACTATGGCTACACCTTC. This chain uses TRBV7-9 with TRBJ1-2; D perhaps matches TRBD1 (5 bases). CDR1 and CDR2 (germline): SEHNR, FQNEAQ (reference sequence). V was trimmed by 4 bases and J by 3 bases, leaving 15 bases between them. The CDR3 length is 15 residues.

The V call is TRBV9, the J call TRBJ1-6, with no clear D. V lost 0 bases to trimming and J lost 7 bases, with 11 bases between them. Germline V lookup: CDR1 SGDLS, CDR2 YYNGEE. The CDR3 is made up of 15 amino acids. CDR3 sequence reads: CASSVELQTNSPLHF. The CDR3 DNA reads as TGTGCCAGCAGCGTAGAGCTACAGACGAATTCACCCCTCCACTTT. Based on the CDR3 plus reference TRBV9 and TRBJ1-6, the full variable domain is DSGVTQTPKHLITATGQRVTLRCSPRSGDLSVYWYQQSLDQGLQFLIQYYNGEERAKGNILERFSAQQFPDLHSELNLSSLELGDSALYFCASSVELQTNSPLHFGNGTRLTVT.

This clone was detected only a few times. The J gene is TRBJ2-7, the V gene TRBV6-1; 12 bases match TRBD2. This CDR3 has 16 amino acids. Germline CDR1 is MNHNS and CDR2 is SASEGT. Trimming cost V 3 bases and J 2 bases; bases outside gene matches: 5. The CDR3 protein is CASSEFGLAGTYEQYF. The CDR3 DNA reads as TGTGCCAGCAGTGAGTTTGGACTAGCGGGAACCTACGAGCAGTACTTC.

V is TRBV2 and J is TRBJ2-2; weak D call: TRBD2 (6 bases). V lost 5 bases and J 4 bases, leaving 11 bases between the germline ends. CDR3 length: 14 residues. CDR1 SNHLY and CDR2 FYNNEI come from the germline V gene. The CDR3 DNA sequence: TGTGCCAGCAGTCGGGGGAGCCGCACCGGGGAGCTGTTTTTT. Translation: CASSRGSRTGELFF.

This clone was observed a few times. The V and J genes are TRBV5-1 and TRBJ1-2; 7 bases line up with TRBD1. V shed 6 bases and J 4 bases; nucleotides not matched to a gene: 12. Germline CDR1 is SGHRS and CDR2 is YFSETQ. This CDR3 comprises 15 residues. As DNA, the CDR3 is TGCGCCAGCACCCCCGGGACAGAAAGTACCTATGGCTACACCTTC. This sequence encodes CASTPGTESTYGYTF.

The rearrangement uses TRBV5-4 and TRBJ2-1; D is perhaps TRBD2 (7 bases). The CDR3 extends over 15 amino acids. V lost 6 bases and J lost 6, with 19 bases in between. From germline, CDR1 is SGHNT and CDR2 YYREEE (reference sequence). The CDR3 region is CASKKEGEGGNEQFF. Here the CDR3 DNA reads TGTGCCAGCAAAAAGGAGGGGGAGGGTGGCAATGAGCAGTTCTTC. Full variable domain (missing parts from reference TRBV5-4 and TRBJ2-1): ETGVTQSPTHLIKTRGQQVTLRCSSQSGHNTVSWYQQALGQGPQFIFQYYREEENGRGNFPPRFSGLQFPNYSSELNVNALELDDSALYLCASKKEGEGGNEQFFGPGTRLTVL.

The J gene is TRBJ2-5, the V gene TRBV19, with D unclear. Germline CDR1 LNHDA, CDR2 SQIVND (reference sequence). This CDR3 has 15 amino acids. The V and J ends lost 3 bases and 1 base respectively, with 12 bases between them. CDR3 protein: CASSILAGAQETQYF. Here the CDR3 DNA reads TGTGCCAGTAGTATTTTGGCAGGCGCCCAAGAGACCCAGTACTTC. The full variable domain, in which reference TRBV19 and TRBJ2-5 provide the parts outside the CDR3, is DGGITQSPKYLFRKEGQNVTLSCEQNLNHDAMYWYRQDPGQGLRLIYYSQIVNDFQKGDIAEGYSVSREKKESFPLTVTSAQKNPTAFYLCASSILAGAQETQYFGPGTRLLVL.

Here the CDR3 DNA reads TGTGCCAGCAGTAAGGGATGGGGGGACGAAAACATTCAGTACTTC. Protein sequence: CASSKGWGDENIQYF. The chain couples TRBV28 to TRBJ2-4; D is perhaps TRBD2 (6 bases). V was cut by 5 bases and J by 5 bases, with 16 bases left in between. The CDR3 runs to 15 residues. Germline V CDR1 and CDR2: MDHEN, SYDVKM.

This clone appeared a few times. V usage is TRBV2 and J usage is TRBJ1-1, with no clear D. Deletions cut 7 bases from V and 5 bases from J, with 23 bases between. The CDR3 is 16 amino acids. Germline lookup yields CDR1 SNHLY and CDR2 FYNNEI. DNA of the CDR3: TGTGCCAGCAAGCCTTGGGAGGGCCCCATCGGAACTGAAGCTTTCTTT. Amino acid sequence: CASKPWEGPIGTEAFF.

The count of this clone is one. This rearrangement joins TRBV7-9 to TRBJ2-1; possible D gene TRBD2, 6 bases. The V end lost 4 bases, the J end lost 9 bases, and 10 bases lay between the germline ends. CDR1 is SEHNR and CDR2 is FQNEAQ in the germline V gene (reference sequence). The CDR3 spans 12 residues. CDR3 bases: TGTGCCAGCAGCTACTACGGGAGTGAGCAGTTCTTC. Translated: CASSYYGSEQFF.

This clone has more than one count but fewer than ten. The rearrangement links TRBV27 to TRBJ2-1, with 7 bases that match TRBD2. With 8 bases clipped from V and 6 bases from J, the junction kept 10 bases outside the gene matches. CDR1 is MNHEY, CDR2 SMNVEV, per germline (reference sequence). The CDR3 consists of 14 residues. The CDR3 DNA follows: TGTGCCAGCCAGATCGGGACTACCTCCAATGAGCAGTTCTTC. This encodes CASQIGTTSNEQFF.

The rearrangement uses TRBV4-3 and TRBJ2-7; 9 nucleotides line up with TRBD2. J was trimmed by 0 bases and V by 0 bases; bases with no gene match: 3. In germline, CDR1 is LGHNA, CDR2 YSLEER. There are 16 residues in the CDR3. As DNA, the CDR3 is TGCGCCAGCAGCCAAGAGGTAGCGGGGGCCTCCTACGAGCAGTACTTC. Amino acids: CASSQEVAGASYEQYF.

The chain employs TRBV6-5 and TRBJ1-2, with 10 nucleotides matching TRBD1. This CDR3 spans 14 amino acids. The germline CDR1 and CDR2 sequences are MNHEY and SVGAGI. Trimming at V came to 5 bases and at J to 3 bases, leaving 3 bases not matched to a gene. DNA of the CDR3: TGTGCCAGCAGTCGCGGGACAGGGGACTATGGCTACACCTTC. It translates to CASSRGTGDYGYTF.

This clone came up a few times. The V call is TRBV25-1, the J call TRBJ1-5, with TRBD1 matching 7 bases. CDR1 is MGHDK, CDR2 SYGVNS, per germline. The CDR3 length is 14 residues. Trimming removed 4 bases from V and 3 bases from J; junction bases left unmatched: 3. The chain's CDR3 is CASSADRANQPQHF. CDR3 sequence (DNA): TGTGCCAGCAGTGCCGACAGGGCCAATCAGCCCCAGCATTTT. Full variable domain (missing parts from reference TRBV25-1 and TRBJ1-5): EADIYQTPRYLVIGTGKKITLECSQTMGHDKMYWYQQDPGMELHLIHYSYGVNSTEKGDLSSESTVSRIRTEHFPLTLESARPSHTSQYLCASSADRANQPQHFGDGTRLSIL.

V usage is TRBV18 and J usage is TRBJ2-5; D not resolved. V lost 6 bases and J 4 bases, leaving 12 bases between the germline ends. There are 13 residues in the CDR3. Germline CDR1 is KGHSH and CDR2 is LQKENI. CDR3 protein: CASSTQGGETQYF. The CDR3 region has the DNA TGTGCCAGCTCGACTCAAGGCGGAGAGACCCAGTACTTC.

The CDR3 loop reads CASSGRDSGFSPLHF. The CDR3 nucleotides read TGTGCCAGCAGCGGCCGGGACAGTGGTTTTTCACCCCTCCACTTT. The rearrangement links TRBV7-8 to TRBJ1-6, with 7 bases that match TRBD1. Germline trimming cut 5 bases from V and 9 bases from J; bases unmatched to any gene: 10. The CDR3 runs 15 residues. Germline V gene lookup returns CDR1 SGHVS and CDR2 FQNEAQ.

This chain links TRBV10-3 with TRBJ2-7; 7 nucleotides line up with TRBD1. The J segment lost 5 bases and the V segment lost 6 bases, leaving 7 bases of the junction unmatched. The CDR3 is made up of 13 amino acids. Germline loops: CDR1 ENHRY, CDR2 SYGVKD. Here the CDR3 DNA reads TGTGCCATCAGCCCGATAGGGGGCCACGAGCAGTACTTC. Residues: CAISPIGGHEQYF.

J is TRBJ2-7 and V is TRBV27; D perhaps matches TRBD1 (6 bases). The germline V gene has CDR1 MNHEY and CDR2 SMNVEV (reference sequence). This CDR3 has 15 residues. Trimming stripped 6 bases from V and 0 bases from J, with 15 bases between. The CDR3: CASSSTGVSSYEQYF. The CDR3 DNA is TGTGCCAGCAGCTCGACAGGCGTAAGCTCCTACGAGCAGTACTTC.

The chain uses TRBV18 and TRBJ2-7, with 7 nucleotides matching TRBD1. The CDR3 spans 14 residues. Unmatched junction bases numbered 6, after V lost 5 bases and J lost 2 bases. The germline gives CDR1 KGHSH, CDR2 LQKENI. The DNA for the CDR3 is TGTGCCAGCTCAGAATCTCAGGGGGCCTACGAGCAGTACTTC. Protein product: CASSESQGAYEQYF.

The rearrangement joins TRBV19 to TRBJ2-1, with 7 bases identical to TRBD1. Per germline, CDR1 LNHDA and CDR2 SQIVND (reference sequence). The V and J ends lost 3 bases and 5 bases, in that order; junction bases with no gene match: 7. This CDR3 comprises 15 residues. The CDR3 region is CASSIWTGRNNEQFF. DNA of the CDR3: TGTGCCAGTAGTATCTGGACAGGACGTAACAATGAGCAGTTCTTC. The variable domain in full, with the rest retrieved from reference TRBV19 and TRBJ2-1, is DGGITQSPKYLFRKEGQNVTLSCEQNLNHDAMYWYRQDPGQGLRLIYYSQIVNDFQKGDIAEGYSVSREKKESFPLTVTSAQKNPTAFYLCASSIWTGRNNEQFFGPGTRLTVL.

The chain couples TRBV9 to TRBJ2-7; tentative D call: TRBD1 (6 bases). Germline V gene data show CDR1 as SGDLS and CDR2 as YYNGEE. Between the trimmed V and J ends, which lost 0 bases and 4 bases, there was a span of 14 bases. The CDR3 length is 15 residues. The CDR3 nucleotides are TGTGCCAGCAGCGTAGCTGGGACATCCAAGTACGAGCAGTACTTC. Residues: CASSVAGTSKYEQYF.

This sequence joins TRBV10-1 and TRBJ2-1; 8 positions match TRBD1. V gave up 0 bases and J gave up 4 bases; unmatched junction bases: 5. The germline V gene encodes CDR1 WNHNN and CDR2 SYGVQD (reference sequence). This CDR3 is 16 amino acids long. In nucleotides, the CDR3 is TGCGCCAGCAGTGAGTCTGGGACAGGAAAGTACAATGAGCAGTTCTTC. Translated, it gives CASSESGTGKYNEQFF.

V gene TRBV4-3 combines with J gene TRBJ2-1; D may be TRBD1 (9 bases). The germline V gene encodes CDR1 LGHNA and CDR2 YSLEER. The CDR3 consists of 17 residues. V lost 0 bases and J 10 bases, leaving 22 bases between the germline ends. CDR3 nucleotides: TGCGCCAGCAGCCAAGATAGCGGGACAGGGATTAGGGGAGAGCAGTTCTTC. This encodes CASSQDSGTGIRGEQFF.

J is TRBJ1-2 and V is TRBV19; tentatively, D is TRBD1 (5 bases). This CDR3 is 13 amino acids long. Germline V gene lookup returns CDR1 LNHDA and CDR2 SQIVND (reference sequence). V was shortened by 5 bases and J by 3 bases, with 10 bases between the two germline ends. CDR3 nucleotide sequence: TGTGCCAGTAGTGGGGCCGGATACTATGGCTACACCTTC. It yields the protein CASSGAGYYGYTF.

A word on this clone: Different DNA sequences within this sample yield the same CDR3. The chain combines TRBV30 with TRBJ1-5, with D perhaps TRBD1 (5 bases). Germline CDR1 is GTSNPN and CDR2 is SVGIG (reference sequence). This CDR3 comprises 13 residues. V was trimmed by 3 bases and J by 3 bases, leaving 9 bases between them. CDR3 residues: CAWSTGNNQPQHF. CDR3 DNA sequence: TGTGCCTGGAGCACAGGTAACAATCAGCCCCAGCATTTT.